These 12 T cell receptor beta chains were all obtained from the same sample, sequenced in a study of CD8+ T cells in alopecia areata. RNA was isolated and reverse transcribed to cDNA, the sequencing template. The repertoire was sequenced with immunoSEQ multiplex PCR; TCRdb's copy has only in-frame clones and lacks some. The sample yields 100,000 to 130,000 clones, approximately 61% seen once. The specimen sequenced was NKG2D-low CD8+ T cells sorted from blood. These receptors all come from a human donor with alopecia areata.

By frequency in the sample, this clone is medium-sized. The rearrangement joins TRBV4-1 to TRBJ2-1; 10 bases fit TRBD2. Germline V gene lookup returns CDR1 MGHRA and CDR2 YSYEKL. The CDR3 is 16 amino acids. The V gene end was trimmed by 4 bases and the J gene end by 6 bases; junction bases not matched to a gene: 9. The CDR3, as DNA: TGCGCCAGCAGCCCCTCGGGACTAGCGTTGCGCAATGAGCAGTTCTTC. Translating gives CASSPSGLALRNEQFF.

This clone was seen a handful of times. The rearrangement uses TRBV6-5 and TRBJ1-1; D remains unclear. Trimming left V 5 bases short and J 2 bases short, with 9 bases between. The CDR3 is made up of 13 amino acids. Germline CDR1 and CDR2: MNHEY and SVGAGI. CDR3 sequence (DNA): TGTGCCAGCAGTCTCAGCCAAAACACTGAAGCTTTCTTT. Translated: CASSLSQNTEAFF.

The V and J genes are TRBV5-1 and TRBJ2-6; D gene uncertain. CDR1 is SGHRS and CDR2 is YFSETQ in the germline V gene. Trimming took off 4 bases at V and 0 bases at J, with 11 bases between the two ends. This CDR3 is 16 amino acids long. CDR3 nucleotide sequence: TGCGCCAGCAGCCAGGACGGATACTCTGGGGCCAACGTCCTGACTTTC. Translating it yields CASSQDGYSGANVLTF.

The J gene is TRBJ1-5, the V gene TRBV7-8; D gene ambiguous. Trimming took off 4 bases at V and 7 bases at J, with 8 bases between the two ends. CDR3 length: 12 residues. Per the germline V gene, CDR1 is SGHVS and CDR2 is FQNEAQ. The DNA of the CDR3 is TGTGCCAGCAGCTCCCTAATACAGCCCCAGCATTTT. Amino acid sequence: CASSSLIQPQHF. The full variable domain, completed using reference TRBV7-8 and TRBJ1-5, is GAGVSQSPRYKVAKRGQDVALRCDPISGHVSLFWYQQALGQGPEFLTYFQNEAQLDKSGLPSDRFFAERPEGSVSTLKIQRTQQEDSAVYLCASSSLIQPQHFGDGTRLSIL.

This clone was found a few times. The chain is built from TRBV7-8 and TRBJ2-1; tentative D call: TRBD2 (7 bases). CDR3 length: 14 residues. V was trimmed by 7 bases and J by 5 bases, leaving 15 bases between them. From germline, CDR1 is SGHVS and CDR2 FQNEAQ. The CDR3 loop reads CASTGLGGDNEQFF. In DNA, the CDR3 is TGTGCCAGCACCGGACTAGGGGGAGACAATGAGCAGTTCTTC.

This chain links TRBV18 with TRBJ1-1; TRBD1 is a possible D gene (6 bases). This CDR3 has 15 amino acids. V was trimmed by 4 bases and J by 4 bases, leaving 16 bases between them. The germline gives CDR1 KGHSH, CDR2 LQKENI. The CDR3 DNA follows: TGTGCCAGCTCACAAGGGGCCAGGGGACCCACTGAAGCTTTCTTT. Translated: CASSQGARGPTEAFF. Full variable domain (rest looked up from reference TRBV18 and TRBJ1-1): NAGVMQNPRHLVRRRGQEARLRCSPMKGHSHVYWYRQLPEEGLKFMVYLQKENIIDESGMPKERFSAEFPKEGPSILRIQQVVRGDSAAYFCASSQGARGPTEAFFGQGTRLTVV.

This chain uses TRBV11-2 with TRBJ2-1, with a weak D call TRBD2 (6 bases). The ends were cut back, 7 bases at V and 10 bases at J, with 11 bases in the middle. This CDR3 is 11 amino acids long. The germline V gene encodes CDR1 SGHAT and CDR2 FQNNGV. CDR3 coding DNA: TGTGCCAGCACAACTAGCTACGAGCAGTTCTTC. Protein: CASTTSYEQFF.

This clone was observed a few times. CDR3 amino acids: CASSQDASYEQYF. CDR3 nucleotide sequence: TGCGCCAGCAGCCAAGACGCCAGCTACGAGCAGTACTTC. The chain is built from TRBV4-1 and TRBJ2-7; no clear D. V lost 0 bases and J lost 3, with 6 bases in between. CDR3 length: 13 amino acids. Germline CDR1 and CDR2: MGHRA and YSYEKL.

A single count supports this clone. The chain recombines TRBV27 with TRBJ1-1; D is unclear. V was pared by 6 bases and J by 11 bases, with 22 bases between. The CDR3 consists of 14 residues. Germline V lookup: CDR1 MNHEY, CDR2 SMNVEV (reference sequence). This CDR3 reads CASSQKMARFSAFF. The CDR3 coding sequence is TGTGCCAGCAGCCAGAAGATGGCCCGGTTCTCGGCTTTCTTT.

The chain carries TRBV27 and TRBJ2-7; 13 bases align to TRBD2. The CDR3 totals 15 residues. CDR1 and CDR2 (germline): MNHEY, SMNVEV (reference sequence). V gave up 2 bases and J gave up 8 bases; unmatched junction bases: 6. The CDR3 protein is CASSLTGLAGQKQYF. The DNA of the CDR3 is TGTGCCAGCAGTTTAACGGGACTAGCGGGACAGAAGCAGTACTTC.

The table lists this clone with a few counts. The genes are TRBV7-9 and TRBJ2-1; a possible D gene is TRBD2 (6 bases). This CDR3 contains 16 residues. Germline values: CDR1 SEHNR, CDR2 FQNEAQ (reference sequence). V lost 3 bases, J lost 7 bases, and 19 bases lay in between. In DNA, the CDR3 is TGTGCCAGCAGCTTTACCCCGGCGGGGAAGGGGAATGAGCAGTTCTTC. Residues: CASSFTPAGKGNEQFF.

This clone showed up just a few times. V gene TRBV13 combines with J gene TRBJ2-5; D remains ambiguous. This CDR3 region has 13 residues. V lost 5 bases, J lost 5 bases, and 12 bases lay in between. Germline values: CDR1 PRHDT, CDR2 FYEKMQ (reference sequence). The CDR3 nucleotides are TGTGCCAGCAGCCTCACCGACGGGGAGACCCAGTACTTC. Translating it yields CASSLTDGETQYF.